What follows are 21 T cell receptor beta chains derived from one specimen sequenced in a study of T-cell reconstitution after alpha-beta-depleted transplantation in children. It was with unique molecular identifiers that the TCRbeta library was prepared. In TCRdb, the PCR reads were re-called with MiXCR into one record per CDR3 protein. The data contain some 530,000 distinct CDR3 sequences, approximately 12% of them seen just once; the ten biggest clones take up about 5%. Sample: PBMCs from the stem cell graft donor, taken from the stem cell graft. All receptors derive from a human donor who donated a stem cell graft to a child with combined immunodeficiency.

In this sample, this clonotype turned up many times. The J gene is TRBJ1-4, the V gene TRBV7-6; possibly TRBD1 for D (5 bases). The germline CDR1 and CDR2 sequences are SGHVS and FNYEAQ. The V end was cut by 5 bases, the J end by 1 base, with 11 bases between. This CDR3 comprises 15 residues. CDR3 sequence reads: CASSPRGGTNEKLFF. The CDR3 bases are TGTGCCAGCAGCCCACGGGGCGGAACTAATGAAAAACTGTTTTTT.

This clonotype was picked up many times. This sequence joins TRBV21-1 and TRBJ2-7; no check of the table's D call, TRBD1, against the DNA was made. TRBV21-1 is shown as a pseudogene. The CDR3 sequence is 14 residues long. The CDR3 loop is CASSKRQGGYEQYF. CDR3 coding DNA: TGTGCCAGCAGCAAACGACAGGGGGGCTACGAGCAGTACTTC.

This clonotype was detected ten times or more. This rearrangement joins TRBV20-1 to TRBJ1-1; D possibly corresponds to TRBD1 (6 bases). The V and J ends lost 3 bases and 4 bases respectively, with 15 bases between them. The CDR3 covers 14 residues. Germline CDR1 and CDR2: DFQATT and SNEGSKA (reference sequence). The CDR3 sequence: CSASPQGFGTEAFF. The CDR3 DNA reads as TGCAGTGCTAGCCCCCAGGGGTTCGGCACTGAAGCTTTCTTT.

V is TRBV11-3 and J is TRBJ2-5; no clear D. Germline CDR1 SGHNT, CDR2 YENEEA. This CDR3 spans 15 amino acids. The V and J ends lost 1 base and 1 base respectively, with 10 bases between them. CDR3 DNA: TGTGCCAGCAGCTTAGGGGCGGACGTCCAAGAGACCCAGTACTTC. Residues: CASSLGADVQETQYF. Together with reference TRBV11-3 and TRBJ2-5, the CDR3 gives the full variable domain: EAGVVQSPRYKIIEKKQPVAFWCNPISGHNTLYWYLQNLGQGPELLIRYENEEAVDDSQLPKDRFSAERLKGVDSTLKIQPAELGDSAVYLCASSLGADVQETQYFGPGTRLLVL.

The chain has TRBV5-1 and TRBJ2-3; possible D gene TRBD2, 5 bases. This CDR3 comprises 16 residues. Germline CDR1 reads SGHRS; CDR2 reads YFSETQ. V shed 1 base and J shed 5 bases, with 17 bases lying between them. CDR3 region: CASSLRGLYWVDTQYF. DNA for the CDR3: TGCGCCAGCAGCTTGCGTGGACTCTATTGGGTAGATACGCAGTATTTT.

At least ten counts were recorded for this clonotype. This rearrangement joins TRBV20-1 to TRBJ2-3; 7 nucleotides line up with TRBD2. This CDR3 contains 15 residues. V lost 6 bases and J lost 7; bases outside the gene matches: 16. Per the germline V gene, CDR1 is DFQATT and CDR2 is SNEGSKA (reference sequence). DNA for the CDR3: TGCAGTGCCAAGTCGGTACTAGCGATGGGAAATACGCAGTATTTT. This translates into CSAKSVLAMGNTQYF.

As for this clonotype: At one end the junction does not follow the germline gene, possibly because of a read error. The chain combines TRBV3-1 with TRBJ1-2, with unresolved D. The CDR3 length is 14 residues. From germline, CDR1 is LGHDT and CDR2 YNNKEL (reference sequence). The CDR3 spells CTSCLSRLNYGYTF. CDR3 nucleotide sequence: TGTACCAGCTGTTTATCACGGCTTAACTATGGCTACACCTTC.

The chain couples TRBV7-2 to TRBJ1-5, with D uncertain. V lost 5 bases, J lost 0 bases, and 23 bases lay in between. Germline values: CDR1 SGHTA, CDR2 FQGNSA. This CDR3 spans 19 amino acids. DNA for the CDR3: TGTGCCAGCAGCCCCCTCGATGGTGTCCTCTTAGATAGCAATCAGCCCCAGCATTTT. Protein: CASSPLDGVLLDSNQPQHF.

The chain carries TRBV7-9 and TRBJ2-4; D remains unclear. CDR1 and CDR2 from the germline V gene are SEHNR and FQNEAQ (reference sequence). Trimming shortened V by 8 bases and J by 3 bases, and 8 bases separated the two germline ends. The CDR3 is made up of 12 amino acids. The DNA for the CDR3 is TGTGCCAGCTCAGGTGTCAAAAACATTCAGTACTTC. Protein: CASSGVKNIQYF.

In this sample, this clonotype turned up a few times. The chain uses TRBV7-9 and TRBJ2-4, with D perhaps being TRBD1 or TRBD2 (5 bases each). The CDR3 totals 17 residues. V shed 1 base and J shed 1 base, with 14 bases lying between them. Germline V gene lookup returns CDR1 SEHNR and CDR2 FQNEAQ (reference sequence). CDR3 region: CASSLDTWGYAKNIQYF. CDR3 DNA sequence: TGTGCCAGCAGCTTAGATACGTGGGGGTACGCCAAAAACATTCAGTACTTC.

This clonotype was counted many times. The chain joins TRBV10-3 to TRBJ2-6; 15 bases map to TRBD2. The V gene end was trimmed by 4 bases and the J gene end by 0 bases; junction bases not matched to a gene: 7. The CDR3 contains 20 residues. The germline CDR1 and CDR2 sequences are ENHRY and SYGVKD. CDR3 DNA: TGTGCCATCAGTGCTCCAGGACTAGCGGGAGGGGGCTCTGGGGCCAACGTCCTGACTTTC. It is translated as CAISAPGLAGGGSGANVLTF.

This rearrangement joins TRBV21-1 to TRBJ1-4; TRBD1 reflects the table's D call only, with no check against the DNA. TRBV21-1 is a pseudogene. This CDR3 has 17 residues. The CDR3 nucleotides read TGTGCCAGCAGCCTAAGGACCCCCGGGATACCTAATGAAAAACTGTTTTTT. Protein product: CASSLRTPGIPNEKLFF.

This clonotype was seen ten or more times. V is TRBV5-1 and J is TRBJ2-1; the match to TRBD2 covers 11 bases. This CDR3 has 16 residues. Per germline, CDR1 SGHRS and CDR2 YFSETQ. With V trimmed by 4 bases and J by 3 bases, 6 bases remained unmatched. CDR3 protein: CASSTYTSGGYNEQFF. In DNA, the CDR3 is TGCGCCAGCAGCACCTATACTAGCGGGGGCTACAATGAGCAGTTCTTC.

Only a few counts were recorded for this clonotype. The rearrangement uses TRBV4-2 and TRBJ2-5, with 11 positions matching TRBD2. The junction had 3 bases not matched to a gene; V was cut back by 1 base and J by 5 bases. This CDR3 has 15 amino acids. CDR1 is LGHNA, CDR2 YNFKEQ, per germline. The CDR3 nucleotides read TGTGCCAGCAGCCAAGTAGCGGGGGGGCATGAGACCCAGTACTTC. This encodes CASSQVAGGHETQYF.

This clonotype has more than one count but fewer than ten. V usage is TRBV24-1 and J usage is TRBJ2-1, with TRBD1 matching 7 bases. Germline CDR1 KGHDR, CDR2 SFDVKD. The V gene end was trimmed by 4 bases and the J gene end by 3 bases; junction bases not matched to a gene: 5. The CDR3 totals 15 residues. The CDR3 reads CATSDPDRDYNEQFF. The CDR3 nucleotides are TGTGCCACCAGTGACCCCGACAGGGACTACAATGAGCAGTTCTTC.

The rearrangement uses TRBV11-2 and TRBJ2-7, with unresolved D. The V end was cut by 0 bases, the J end by 0 bases, with 12 bases between. The CDR3 runs to 16 residues. Germline CDR1 and CDR2: SGHAT and FQNNGV. In nucleotides, the CDR3 is TGTGCCAGCAGCTTAGAGGGCTTGGAGTTCTCCTACGAGCAGTACTTC. Protein sequence: CASSLEGLEFSYEQYF.

This clonotype was recorded many times. The CDR3 here is CASSLMSFQETQYF. The CDR3 region has the DNA TGTGCCAGCAGTCTAATGTCCTTTCAAGAGACCCAGTACTTC. The chain has TRBV12-3 or TRBV12-4 and TRBJ2-5; the D is unclear. This CDR3 has 14 amino acids. Between the trimmed V and J ends, which lost 5 bases and 2 bases, there was a span of 12 bases.

The rearrangement uses TRBV9 and TRBJ2-7; tentative D call: TRBD2 (5 bases). The CDR3 runs 15 residues. The ends were cut back, 4 bases at V and 3 bases at J, with 17 bases in the middle. The V gene's germline CDR1 is SGDLS and CDR2 YYNGEE. DNA of the CDR3: TGTGCCAGCAGCCCGGAGGCTCCCCTCTTCTACGAGCAGTACTTC. It translates to CASSPEAPLFYEQYF.

This clonotype was detected many times. The chain uses TRBV6-5 and TRBJ2-1, with 8 bases that match TRBD1. The CDR3 spans 16 residues. The J segment lost 7 bases and the V segment lost 2 bases, leaving 10 bases of the junction unmatched. Germline CDR1 is MNHEY and CDR2 is SVGAGI. CDR3 residues: CASSYPGQGGRNEQFF. The CDR3 DNA is TGTGCCAGCAGTTACCCAGGACAGGGTGGGAGGAATGAGCAGTTCTTC.

This sequence joins TRBV20-1 and TRBJ1-5; D uncertain. The CDR3 has 11 residues. Trimming removed 3 bases at V and 11 bases at J, with 11 bases between. CDR1 DFQATT and CDR2 SNEGSKA come from the germline V gene (reference sequence). The CDR3 sequence is CSASPGWTQHF. The CDR3 DNA reads TGCAGTGCTAGCCCGGGTTGGACCCAGCATTTT.

The chain couples TRBV7-2 to TRBJ1-2, with 10 bases matching TRBD1. The CDR3 loop spans 16 amino acids. J was trimmed by 0 bases and V by 0 bases; bases with no gene match: 1. CDR1 is SGHTA, CDR2 FQGNSA, per germline. In DNA, the CDR3 is TGTGCCAGCAGCTTAGCGGACAGGGGGGCTAACTATGGCTACACCTTC. It is translated as CASSLADRGANYGYTF.